A single sample gave rise to the 2 T cell receptor beta chains below, sequenced in a study of OX40 agonist ivuxolimab in advanced cancers. The assay was immunoSEQ multiplex PCR, and TCRdb's table has in-frame clones only and misses some. The sample holds about 70,000 clones, more than 75% seen once. The source was CD4+ or CD8+ T cells sorted from blood, collected in a trial of the OX40 agonist ivuxolimab. Receptors originate from an adult with an advanced solid tumor such as melanoma, head and neck, liver or kidney cancer.

This sequence joins TRBV6-5 and TRBJ1-6; D gene unclear. V lost 2 bases and J 10 bases, leaving 9 bases between the germline ends. CDR3 length equals 13 residues. In germline, CDR1 is MNHEY, CDR2 SVGAGI. CDR3 amino acids: CASSYKVGSPLHF. CDR3 DNA: TGTGCCAGCAGTTACAAGGTTGGCTCACCCCTCCACTTT.

The chain links TRBV7-2 to TRBJ2-4; TRBD1 matches at 9 bases. CDR1 SGHTA and CDR2 FQGNSA come from the germline V gene. The length of the CDR3 is 14 residues. Trimming cost V 5 bases and J 7 bases; bases outside gene matches: 6. In nucleotides, the CDR3 is TGTGCCAGCAGCCGCGACAGGGGGAATAACATTCAGTACTTC. Protein: CASSRDRGNNIQYF. The variable domain in full, with the rest retrieved from reference TRBV7-2 and TRBJ2-4, is GAGVSQSPSNKVTEKGKDVELRCDPISGHTALYWYRQSLGQGLEFLIYFQGNSAPDKSGLPSDRFSAERTGGSVSTLTIQRTQQEDSAVYLCASSRDRGNNIQYFGAGTRLSVL.